Sequencing of this T cell receptor beta chain was carried out in a study of T cell changes during pregnancy in multiple sclerosis (dated by TCRdb to about 2019). Study-wide context: Changes in the T cell repertoire over the course of pregnancy were examined in this study in women with multiple sclerosis.

The library was made by the immunoSEQ multiplex PCR assay. The clones in this table, taken by TCRdb from immuneACCESS, are in-frame only. Not every clone is retained; where verified, under half of the shortfall comes from an unresolved V gene, and the cause of the rest is unknown. This sample lists roughly 40,000 clones; 90% were detected once. The ten largest clonotypes hold around 0.41% of the sample. About this clone: Its recognized antigen is unknown. No base quality values were provided; no much bigger clone lies one nucleotide off.

The receptor was isolated from a female donor with multiple sclerosis, enrolled in a pregnancy study. Sequencing was performed on CD4+ T cells from peripheral blood mononuclear cells, taken in the third trimester of pregnancy.

The DNA sequence is given as TGCAGCGTTGAATCTTTTGGAGGTGAGCAGTTCTTC. This yields the protein CSVESFGGEQFF. This chain joins TRBV29-1 to TRBJ2-1; TRBD2 could be the D gene, as 5 bases match. Trimming removed 2 bases from V and 9 bases from J, leaving 11 bases between the germline ends. The germline V gene yields SQVTM for CDR1 and ANQGSEA for CDR2. The CDR3 sequence holds 12 residues, the cysteine and phenylalanine included. Left in the record is the CDR3 DNA by itself, 36 bases read in frame from the first base.